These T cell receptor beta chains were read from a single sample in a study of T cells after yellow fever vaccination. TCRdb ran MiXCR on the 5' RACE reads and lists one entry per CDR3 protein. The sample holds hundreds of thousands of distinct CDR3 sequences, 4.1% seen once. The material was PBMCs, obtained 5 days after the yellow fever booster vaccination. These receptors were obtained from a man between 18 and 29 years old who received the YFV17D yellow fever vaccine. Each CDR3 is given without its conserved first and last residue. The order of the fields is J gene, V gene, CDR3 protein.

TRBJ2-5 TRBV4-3 ASSRMGLDQETQY
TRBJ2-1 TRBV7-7 ASSRDLAGGNEQF
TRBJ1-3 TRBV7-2 ATRLASSGNTIY
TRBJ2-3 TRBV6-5 ASSPTLAAGGTDTQY
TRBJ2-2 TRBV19 ASSIGTVPKVF
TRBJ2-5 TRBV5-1 ASSGGEKETQY
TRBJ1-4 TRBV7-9 ASSGPTGAYEKLF
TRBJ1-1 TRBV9 ASSGGADSNTEAF
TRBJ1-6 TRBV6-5 ASSYLTPYNSPLH
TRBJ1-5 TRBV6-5 ASRWGPGQPQH
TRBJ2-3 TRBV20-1 SARVGGAWTDTQY
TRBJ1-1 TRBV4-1 ASRGLLLNTEAF
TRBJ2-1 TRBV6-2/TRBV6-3 ASSYGSREDNEQF
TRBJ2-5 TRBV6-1 ASRLQGLTETQY
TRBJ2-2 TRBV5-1 ASSLQGQGNTGELF
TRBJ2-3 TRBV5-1 ASSLITPPDTQY
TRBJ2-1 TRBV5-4 ASSWSGLQF
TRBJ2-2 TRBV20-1 SASGYTGELF
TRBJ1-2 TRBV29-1 SVEETELYGYT
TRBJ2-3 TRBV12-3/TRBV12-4 ASCMGYRPTDTQY
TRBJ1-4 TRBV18 ASSSYTGNDEKLF
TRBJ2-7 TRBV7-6 ASSPPHGVGRSYEQY
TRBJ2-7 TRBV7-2 ASSSRPHLYEQY
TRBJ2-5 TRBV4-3 ASSQDKGGAQETQY
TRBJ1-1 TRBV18 ASSGTGKDTEAF
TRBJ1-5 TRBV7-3 ASSLFKGHQPQH
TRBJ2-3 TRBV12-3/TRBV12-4 ASSPLAFLPTDTQY
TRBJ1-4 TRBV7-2 ASSLMGGYASGEKLF
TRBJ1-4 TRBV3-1 ASTWTRDGKLF
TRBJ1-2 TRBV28 ASSLGQGARGYT
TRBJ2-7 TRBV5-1 ASSLKGTGNNEQY
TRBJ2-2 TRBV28 ASSAWGENTGELF
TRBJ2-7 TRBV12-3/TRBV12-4 ASSREGSSYEQY
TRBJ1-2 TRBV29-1 SVGGRPAGEWYGYT
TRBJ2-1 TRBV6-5 ASSIIAGGLNEQF
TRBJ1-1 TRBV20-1 SASGNRNTEAF
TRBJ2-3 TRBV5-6 ASSLERLAGADTQY
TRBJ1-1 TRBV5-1 ASSSKTNTEAF
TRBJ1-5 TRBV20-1 SARKFGTGWYRGGQPQH
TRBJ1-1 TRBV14 ASSQSTARRTEAF
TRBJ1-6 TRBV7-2 ASSLFQGGSPLH
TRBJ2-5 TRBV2 ASSYREGETQY
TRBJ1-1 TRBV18 ASSRGQGETGNTEAF
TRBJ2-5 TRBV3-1 ASSQGVGGQEETQY
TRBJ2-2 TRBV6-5 ASSYWYTGELF